This TCR beta chain appears in the sequencing data of a study of regulatory T cells in long-lasting Graves disease. About the study: New Graves' disease cases had less than 3 months of antithyroid drugs.

The study's findings and limits: Repertoires from persistent disease leaned toward TRBV28, TRBJ1-2 and TRBJ2-5.

Arm-PCR with iRepertoire HTBI primers amplified the CDR3 regions for these TCR beta libraries. TCRdb used MiXCR to reprocess the multiplex PCR reads, holding one entry per CDR3 protein. The sample gives 200,000 to 250,000 distinct CDR3 sequences, around 18% of which show up once; approximately 24% is in the top ten. In this sample, this clonotype turned up a few times. Its antigen is not known. Noted time point: newly diagnosed GD, antithyroid drugs for less than 3 months. Making the TCR library involved RNA that had been extracted from PBMCs. CDR1 and CDR2 (germline): MNHNS, SASEGT. The CDR3 consists of 13 residues. V lost 7 bases and J 2 bases, leaving 12 bases between the germline ends.

The sequencing here drew on peripheral blood mononuclear cells (PBMCs), taken at new diagnosis, from a patient treated with antithyroid drugs. This chain links TRBV6-1 with TRBJ2-7; no definite D call. The sequence came from a female donor with Graves disease. CDR3 nucleotides: TGTGCCAGCACTGGCACGACGACCTACGAGCAGTACTTC. Protein product: CASTGTTTYEQYF.